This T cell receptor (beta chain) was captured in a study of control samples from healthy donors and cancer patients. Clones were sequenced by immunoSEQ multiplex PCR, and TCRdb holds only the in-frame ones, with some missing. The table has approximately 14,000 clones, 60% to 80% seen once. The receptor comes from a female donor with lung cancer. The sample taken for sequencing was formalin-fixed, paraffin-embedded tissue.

The CDR3 region is CASSPLPSAEETQYF. The CDR3 nucleotides are TGTGCCAGCTCACCACTCCCCTCGGCGGAAGAGACCCAGTACTTC. The chain couples TRBV18 to TRBJ2-5; D is undetermined. V was trimmed by 1 base and J by 3 bases, leaving 12 bases between them. In germline, CDR1 is KGHSH, CDR2 LQKENI. There are 15 residues in the CDR3.